This is a list of T cell receptor beta chains from one sample in a study of blood T cells in healthy people across ages. Each CDR3 protein gets one entry after TCRdb re-called the 5' RACE reads with MiXCR. The sample includes fewer than 800,000 distinct CDR3 sequences, more than 40% of them seen just once. The sample comprised blood. These receptors all come from a woman aged 55-69 years in good health. The CDR3 runs from the conserved cysteine through the conserved F or W.

V gene: TRBV20-1; J gene: TRBJ1-2; CDR3 protein: CSARPLRQVYGYTF
V gene: TRBV10-3; J gene: TRBJ1-1; CDR3 protein: CAISESVGIRTEAFF
V gene: TRBV15; J gene: TRBJ2-3; CDR3 protein: CATSKRLAGGTDTQYF
V gene: TRBV12-3/TRBV12-4; J gene: TRBJ2-5; CDR3 protein: CASSPRGSGRKGETQYF
V gene: TRBV20-1; J gene: TRBJ2-5; CDR3 protein: CSASTGAGGPRETQYF
V gene: TRBV6-2/TRBV6-3; J gene: TRBJ2-5; CDR3 protein: CASSYSRRQETQYF
V gene: TRBV28; J gene: TRBJ2-1; CDR3 protein: CASSVERERVGDEQFF
V gene: TRBV7-6; J gene: TRBJ2-3; CDR3 protein: CASSLTEDTDTQYF
V gene: TRBV18; J gene: TRBJ2-3; CDR3 protein: CASSSAQTGTNLDTQYF
V gene: TRBV12-3/TRBV12-4; J gene: TRBJ2-5; CDR3 protein: CASSRATGVAETQYF
V gene: TRBV7-2; J gene: TRBJ2-4; CDR3 protein: CASSFDSKNIQYF
V gene: TRBV4-2; J gene: -; CDR3 protein: CASSPQWGVFLGEQYF
V gene: TRBV28; J gene: TRBJ2-5; CDR3 protein: CASSSGRFFQETQYF
V gene: TRBV27; J gene: TRBJ2-7; CDR3 protein: CASSLDRTGAYEQYF
V gene: TRBV4-3; J gene: TRBJ2-7; CDR3 protein: CASSPESGEGYNEQYF
V gene: TRBV28; J gene: TRBJ2-7; CDR3 protein: CASGPIPETGAYEQYF
V gene: TRBV6-6; J gene: TRBJ1-6; CDR3 protein: CASNFPITGVNSPLHF
V gene: TRBV4-2; J gene: TRBJ2-5; CDR3 protein: CASSQPQLEGETQYF
V gene: TRBV28; J gene: TRBJ2-7; CDR3 protein: CASSSVLAGGYEQYF
V gene: TRBV25-1; J gene: TRBJ1-2; CDR3 protein: CASSVTGFNGYTF
V gene: TRBV10-3; J gene: TRBJ1-6; CDR3 protein: CAISDPTGGLYNSPLHF
V gene: TRBV9; J gene: TRBJ1-6; CDR3 protein: CASSRTYGSSPLHF
V gene: TRBV12-3/TRBV12-4; J gene: TRBJ1-1; CDR3 protein: CASSAQNEAFF
V gene: TRBV20-1; J gene: TRBJ2-5; CDR3 protein: CSARERTSGRAQETQYF
V gene: TRBV7-2; J gene: TRBJ2-3; CDR3 protein: CASSLRAKGGDTQYF
V gene: TRBV10-3; J gene: TRBJ2-7; CDR3 protein: CAISDGGYEQYF
V gene: TRBV7-2; J gene: TRBJ2-3; CDR3 protein: CASSRRGLAGDTDTQYF
V gene: TRBV5-1; J gene: TRBJ2-7; CDR3 protein: CASRYGTGGEQYF
V gene: TRBV28; J gene: TRBJ2-7; CDR3 protein: CASGGPGQFYEQYF
V gene: TRBV5-6; J gene: TRBJ2-5; CDR3 protein: CASSLGGRGHETQYF
V gene: TRBV7-3; J gene: TRBJ2-5; CDR3 protein: CASSTTSGSNEQYF
V gene: TRBV3-1; J gene: TRBJ2-7; CDR3 protein: CASSQAPGGTEQYF
V gene: TRBV20-1; J gene: TRBJ2-7; CDR3 protein: CSAPVNLAGRSYEQYF
V gene: TRBV5-5; J gene: TRBJ1-4; CDR3 protein: CASSLVGHAGTGKEKLFF
V gene: TRBV5-5; J gene: TRBJ1-2; CDR3 protein: CASSLRTGGKYGYTF
V gene: TRBV6-6; J gene: TRBJ2-1; CDR3 protein: CASTTSPGLARNEQFF
V gene: TRBV4-3; J gene: TRBJ2-2; CDR3 protein: CASSQRQGGGELFF
V gene: TRBV6-2/TRBV6-3; J gene: TRBJ2-5; CDR3 protein: CASSYASSGETQYF
V gene: TRBV20-1; J gene: TRBJ2-1; CDR3 protein: CSAREGGSSDEQFF
V gene: TRBV7-2; J gene: TRBJ1-1; CDR3 protein: CASSLARQNTEAFF
V gene: TRBV29-1; J gene: TRBJ2-5; CDR3 protein: CSVGSGLYNGQYF
V gene: TRBV28; J gene: TRBJ1-1; CDR3 protein: CASSLTEGEAFF
V gene: TRBV11-1; J gene: TRBJ2-7; CDR3 protein: CASSFRLADSYEQYF
V gene: TRBV4-3; J gene: TRBJ2-1; CDR3 protein: CASSQVSGDLNEQFF
V gene: TRBV5-1; J gene: TRBJ2-7; CDR3 protein: CASRPETSRGEQYF
V gene: TRBV4-3; J gene: TRBJ2-5; CDR3 protein: CASSQRTNQRSQYF
V gene: TRBV10-3; J gene: -; CDR3 protein: CAISEGPYEQYF
V gene: TRBV6-1; J gene: TRBJ2-1; CDR3 protein: CASSELAVEQFF
V gene: TRBV6-1; J gene: -; CDR3 protein: CASSEAPGTGAREQYF
V gene: TRBV5-1; J gene: -; CDR3 protein: CASSLSSTETQYF
V gene: TRBV5-5; J gene: TRBJ2-3; CDR3 protein: CASSTSHNTQYF
V gene: TRBV27; J gene: TRBJ1-1; CDR3 protein: CASSVIEGITEAFF
V gene: TRBV7-9; J gene: TRBJ2-3; CDR3 protein: CASSSKDTDTQYF